The 7 T cell receptor beta chains given below trace back to one sample, sequenced in a study of monozygotic twins with inflammatory bowel disease. TCRdb re-analyzed the 5' RACE reads; it lists each CDR3 protein once, without DNA. Found here are 110,000 to 150,000 distinct CDR3 sequences; the top ten clones hold about 1.2%. The sample was blood. These receptors were taken from a human donor with ulcerative colitis or Crohn's disease, or a healthy co-twin of an affected twin (not recorded which).

The chain combines TRBV20-1 with TRBJ2-7; without DNA, the TCRdb call of TRBD2 cannot be checked. The CDR3 contains 15 residues. CDR1 and CDR2 (germline): DFQATT, SNEGSKA (reference sequence). This chain's CDR3 is CSVTRVAGGGYEQYF.

J is TRBJ2-1 and V is TRBV6-4. CDR1 and CDR2 from the germline V gene are MRHNA and SNTAGT. This CDR3 contains 16 residues. CDR3 region: CASSDSDRASYNEQFF.

The V gene is TRBV6-2 or TRBV6-3, the J gene TRBJ1-5; as DNA is missing, the TRBD1 call by TCRdb cannot be tested. Germline CDR1 reads MNHEY; CDR2 reads SVGEGT. CDR3 length: 15 residues. CDR3 sequence reads: CAIAATGGGNQPQHF.

The J gene is TRBJ1-5, the V gene TRBV15; TCRdb's D call of TRBD1 is untestable without DNA. The germline V gene encodes CDR1 LNHNV and CDR2 YYDKDF (reference sequence). The CDR3 is made up of 16 amino acids. The CDR3 protein is CATSRGSRGGDQPQHF.

The chain employs TRBV15 and TRBJ2-3; TCRdb's D call, TRBD1, is unchecked because there is no DNA. Germline values: CDR1 LNHNV, CDR2 YYDKDF (reference sequence). The CDR3 runs 15 residues. This CDR3 reads CATSNRELGTDTQYF.

The rearrangement joins TRBV7-3 to TRBJ2-1. Per germline, CDR1 SGHTA and CDR2 FQGTGA. The CDR3 contains 15 residues. This CDR3 is CASSLSGRAYGEQFF.

The chain couples TRBV18 to TRBJ2-2. CDR1 KGHSH and CDR2 LQKENI come from the germline V gene. This CDR3 is built from 16 residues. This CDR3 is CASSPPLGHTTGELFF.